Following are 13 T cell receptor beta chains from one sample sequenced in a study of shared clonotypes between healthy human individuals. The naive CD8 population came from CD45RO-negative cells selected for CCR7, without terminally differentiated effector memory CD45RA+ cells. Generated by immunoSEQ multiplex PCR, the TCRdb table keeps only in-frame clones and is missing some. This sample has hundreds of thousands of clones; approximately 95% occur once, and the top ten carry 0.11%. The specimen sequenced was naive CD8+ T cells sorted from blood. The receptors were gathered from a woman in her twenties or thirties in good health.

This clone appeared a single time. The chain couples TRBV5-4 to TRBJ2-7, with a possible D match to TRBD1 (5 bases). In germline, CDR1 is SGHNT, CDR2 YYREEE (reference sequence). V was cut by 4 bases and J by 3 bases, with 17 bases left in between. CDR3 length: 15 amino acids. Here the CDR3 reads CASSPQGQGIYEQYF. CDR3 DNA: TGTGCCAGCAGCCCCCAAGGGCAGGGAATCTACGAGCAGTACTTC.

The chain links TRBV5-8 to TRBJ1-4, with a possible D match to TRBD1 (6 bases). The CDR3 runs to 17 residues. V lost 4 bases and J lost 2, with 18 bases in between. CDR1 is SGHTS and CDR2 is YDEGEE in the germline V gene. The CDR3 here is CASSKRNRELTNEKLFF. CDR3 DNA: TGTGCCAGCAGCAAGAGAAACAGGGAGCTTACTAATGAAAAACTGTTTTTT.

Worth noting for this clone: In the same sample, other DNA sequences code for this CDR3. J is TRBJ2-7 and V is TRBV7-9; D is ambiguous. V was shortened by 5 bases and J by 2 bases, with 4 bases between the two germline ends. This CDR3 has 11 residues. Germline V gene lookup returns CDR1 SEHNR and CDR2 FQNEAQ (reference sequence). CDR3 coding DNA: TGTGCCAGCAGCCATGCCTACGAGCAGTACTTC. Protein sequence: CASSHAYEQYF.

This chain links TRBV19 with TRBJ2-7, with TRBD1 as a possible D gene (6 bases). Looked up from germline, CDR1 is LNHDA and CDR2 is SQIVND (reference sequence). CDR3 size: 13 residues. Trimming took off 5 bases at V and 6 bases at J, with 14 bases between the two ends. This CDR3 is CASSGQTRTEQYF. The CDR3 nucleotides read TGTGCCAGTAGTGGACAGACGAGGACCGAGCAGTACTTC.

V gene TRBV5-4 combines with J gene TRBJ2-5; 10 bases align to TRBD1. The J call is uncertain, as TRBJ2-7 better fits the DNA end. This CDR3 is built from 13 residues. Germline values: CDR1 SGHNT, CDR2 YYREEE (reference sequence). DNA for the CDR3: TGTGCCAGCAGCTTGGGGGACAGGGGCGAGCAGTACTTC. Translation: CASSLGDRGEQYF.

The chain employs TRBV9 and TRBJ1-1; D is uncertain. V was clipped by 1 base and J by 0 bases, with 10 bases between them. The CDR3 consists of 15 residues. Germline loops: CDR1 SGDLS, CDR2 YYNGEE. DNA for the CDR3: TGTGCCAGCAGCGTACAAGATATGATGAACACTGAAGCTTTCTTT. This translates into CASSVQDMMNTEAFF.

The CDR3 bases are TGTGCCAGCAGTCTAGGACAGGGCCACCCTGATAAAGCTTTCTTT. Translation gives CASSLGQGHPDKAFF. V gene TRBV5-6 combines with J gene TRBJ1-1, with 8 bases identical to TRBD1. J was trimmed by 9 bases and V by 5 bases; bases with no gene match: 15. CDR3 size: 15 residues. Germline values: CDR1 SGHDT, CDR2 YYEEEE.

The chain carries TRBV9 and TRBJ2-7; TRBD2 aligns across 8 bases. Germline CDR1 SGDLS, CDR2 YYNGEE. The CDR3 covers 13 residues. Trimming took 7 bases from V and 0 from J; bases not matched to a gene: 3. The CDR3 here is CASSGTSSYEQYF. CDR3 sequence (DNA): TGTGCCAGCTCCGGGACTAGCTCCTACGAGCAGTACTTC.

For this clone: At the DNA level, this CDR3 is encoded by other sequences in the same sample as well. The CDR3 here is CASSFTGTSYEQYF. CDR3 nucleotides: TGTGCCAGCAGCTTTACCGGGACCAGCTACGAGCAGTACTTC. The chain employs TRBV5-6 and TRBJ2-7; the D gene could be TRBD1 or TRBD2 (5 bases each). Germline CDR1 SGHDT, CDR2 YYEEEE. The CDR3 spans 14 residues. Trimming cost V 2 bases and J 3 bases, with 12 bases left between them. The whole variable domain, remainder taken from reference TRBV5-6 and TRBJ2-7, is DAGVTQSPTHLIKTRGQQVTLRCSPKSGHDTVSWYQQALGQGPQFIFQYYEEEERQRGNFPDRFSGHQFPNYSSELNVNALLLGDSALYLCASSFTGTSYEQYFGPGTRLTVT.

The gene calls are TRBV27 and TRBJ2-7; maybe TRBD2 (5 bases). The CDR3 spans 14 residues. From germline, CDR1 is MNHEY and CDR2 SMNVEV (reference sequence). V lost 4 bases and J 2 bases, leaving 12 bases between the germline ends. CDR3 coding DNA: TGTGCCAGCAGTTGGGTTGGAGGCCCCTACGAGCAGTACTTC. This codes for CASSWVGGPYEQYF.

The chain couples TRBV4-1 to TRBJ1-5; D is undetermined. CDR3 length: 16 amino acids. V lost 0 bases and J 1 base, leaving 10 bases between the germline ends. The V gene's germline CDR1 is MGHRA and CDR2 YSYEKL. CDR3 sequence reads: CASSQEPGLSNQPQHF. CDR3 bases: TGCGCCAGCAGCCAAGAACCCGGGCTAAGCAATCAGCCCCAGCATTTT.

V usage is TRBV2 and J usage is TRBJ2-3; D is uncertain. CDR1 SNHLY and CDR2 FYNNEI come from the germline V gene. The length of the CDR3 is 14 residues. V lost 3 bases and J 2 bases, leaving 9 bases between the germline ends. The chain's CDR3 is CASSEWRLTDTQYF. For the CDR3, the DNA is TGTGCCAGCAGTGAGTGGCGGCTCACAGATACGCAGTATTTT.

The chain has TRBV6-5 and TRBJ1-2, with D possibly being TRBD1 (5 bases). V dropped 0 bases and J dropped 4 bases, with 6 bases sitting between them. Germline V gene sequence: CDR1 MNHEY, CDR2 SVGAGI. The CDR3 totals 13 residues. The CDR3 DNA is TGTGCCAGCAGTTACTCGGACACCTATGGCTACACCTTC. Translation gives CASSYSDTYGYTF.